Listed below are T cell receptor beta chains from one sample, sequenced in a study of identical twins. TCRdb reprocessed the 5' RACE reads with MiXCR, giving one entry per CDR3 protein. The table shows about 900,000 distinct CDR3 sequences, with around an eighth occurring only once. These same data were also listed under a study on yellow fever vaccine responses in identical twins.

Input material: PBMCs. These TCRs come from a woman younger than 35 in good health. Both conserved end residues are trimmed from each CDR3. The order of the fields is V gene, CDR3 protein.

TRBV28 ASSSGNSNQPQH
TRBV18 ASSPQGGTANYEQY
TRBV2 ASTTEGKGRDTQY
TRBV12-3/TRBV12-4 ASSRPPGTGYTGELF
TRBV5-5 ASSPREINTEAF
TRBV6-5 ASRLEGRGTDTQY
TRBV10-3 AISEAAADGTQY
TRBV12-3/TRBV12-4 ASSEGAFFSPLH
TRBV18 ASSPPAGSDTQY
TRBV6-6 ASTTGPPQPQH
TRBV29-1 SVALTGSSGGGYT
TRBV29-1 SVDRSGAPAVETQY
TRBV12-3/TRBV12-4 DSSSANQPQH
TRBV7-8 ASSSFRRLAGGPETQY
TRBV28 ASNLLGRGSYNEQF